This passage covers 3 T cell receptor beta chains from one sample sequenced in a study of blood T cell repertoires in COVID-19 (TCRdb year 2020). The library was made by the immunoSEQ multiplex PCR assay. TCRdb carries this immuneACCESS record with in-frame sequences only. Its versions omit some clonotypes, under half of them owing to an unresolved V gene in the studies checked, with the rest unexplained. In this sample the table shows around 150,000 clones, approximately 84% of which occur a single time. Roughly 2% of the sample rests with the top ten. What was sequenced was peripheral blood. Source of these receptors: a man between 65 and 85 years old with acute or convalescent COVID-19.

The CDR3 region has the DNA TGTGCCAGCTCACCACAGGGGCCCTCTGGAAACACCATATATTTT. It translates to CASSPQGPSGNTIYF. The V call is TRBV18, the J call TRBJ1-3, with D possibly TRBD1 on 5 matching bases. V dropped 1 base and J dropped 0 bases, with 7 bases sitting between them. CDR1 is KGHSH and CDR2 is LQKENI in the germline V gene. This CDR3 spans 15 amino acids.

The V and J genes are TRBV10-3 and TRBJ1-2, with 8 bases identical to TRBD1. The J segment lost 8 bases and the V segment lost 7 bases, leaving 6 bases of the junction unmatched. Germline V gives CDR1 ENHRY, CDR2 SYGVKD. The CDR3 sequence is 12 residues long. CDR3 DNA: TGTGCCATCAAGACGGACAGGGACGGCTACACCTTC. Encoded protein: CAIKTDRDGYTF.

This clone was counted a few times. The rearrangement links TRBV3-1 (or the pseudogene TRBV3-2) to TRBJ2-5; TRBD2 agrees at 16 bases. Per germline, CDR1 LGHDT and CDR2 YNNKEL (reference sequence). The V segment lost 5 bases and the J segment 7 bases; nucleotides outside the gene matches: 10. The CDR3 has 17 residues. The CDR3 DNA sequence: TGTGCCAGCAGCGCTCCGGGACTAGCGGGGGGGTTACGGACCCAGTACTTC. Translating it yields CASSAPGLAGGLRTQYF.